Listed below are T cell receptor beta chains from one sample, sequenced in a study of shared clonotypes between healthy human individuals. Repertoires were generated with immunoSEQ multiplex PCR, while TCRdb's copy carries only in-frame clones and drops some. The sample has 2,500,000 or so clones, around 93% seen once; the top ten hold approximately 0.4%. The specimen sequenced was naive CD4+ T cells from PBMCs. The source of these receptors is a man younger than 30 in good health. Some clones in this sample may be carry-over from other donors' samples. The conserved cysteine and the conserved F or W are not part of the CDR3 here. A D gene is named only where the DNA matches it firmly. Clone size, where shown, is once, few, many, or a class for clones that have expanded.

clone size,D gene,V gene,CDR3 protein
.,TRBD2,TRBV5-1,ASSLGASGYNEQF
.,.,TRBV11-2,ASSRMTGSSYNEQF
.,.,TRBV28,ASSLSGYHRGYT
.,TRBD2,TRBV10-2,ASTGSGSPDTQY
.,.,TRBV4-1,ASSQAGGPNTGELF
.,.,TRBV6-1,ASSGQASYEQY
.,TRBD1,TRBV5-8,ASSWITGGNYGYT
.,.,TRBV28,ASSSHYNEQY
.,.,TRBV29-1,SVEGGREVYEQY
.,TRBD2,TRBV7-3,ASSLGRERETQY
once,TRBD2,TRBV6-1,ASSSRTSGYNEQF
once,TRBD2,TRBV7-9,ASSLDGTSSTYEQY
once,TRBD2,TRBV4-1,ASSQPTSGGGQF
.,TRBD1,TRBV4-2,ASSHEGQGASGNTIY
.,TRBD2,TRBV19,ASSIDLAGPTDTQY
.,TRBD1,TRBV11-2,ASSPWTGGNVGHGYT
.,.,TRBV9,ASSVAGYEHEQY
.,.,TRBV29-1,SVGKGSSYEQY
.,TRBD1,TRBV2,ASRDRGTYEQY
.,.,TRBV18,ASSDTGANVLT
.,TRBD2,TRBV5-4,ASSLVGGSGPYEQY
.,.,TRBV14,ASSQGTRGGVTQY
.,TRBD2,TRBV5-1,ASSLAGLAGGGTDTQY
once,.,TRBV27,ASRANSINTEAF
.,.,TRBV4-1,ASSQDRGSRSYEQY
.,TRBD1,TRBV11-2,ASSPDRQGAYTEAF
.,.,TRBV9,ASSVDGVLETQY
.,TRBD1,TRBV6-6,ASSWDSAGGTEAF
.,TRBD2,TRBV7-9,ASSLLEREGYNEQF
once,.,TRBV27,ASSLQGSPETQY
.,TRBD1,TRBV5-1,ASSAGTVEPRLAKNIQY
.,.,TRBV28,ASSGTLGSGNTIY